This TCR beta chain is drawn from a study of cytomegalovirus exposure and HLA in healthy donors. In the PCR, 60 Vbeta and 13 Jbeta primers were used. Method: immunoSEQ multiplex PCR; TCRdb's copy keeps in-frame clones and lacks some. Of 100,000 to 150,000 clones detected, around 71% appear once; the ten largest clones hold about 2.6%. The CDR3 length is 18 residues. V lost 4 bases and J lost 3, with 23 bases in between. From germline, CDR1 is SGDLS and CDR2 YYNGEE. Findings and caveats of the study: One cluster of highly shared sequence variants probably arose as a sequencing artifact.

This clone was counted a few times. What it binds is unknown. This chain uses TRBV9 with TRBJ1-5; maybe TRBD1 (5 bases). Sequenced: PBMCs. The receptor comes from a woman between 55 and 75 years old in good health and CMV-seropositive. The chain's CDR3 is CASSPRSPSYRSNQPQHF. CDR3 coding DNA: TGTGCCAGCAGCCCTCGTAGCCCCTCTTACAGGTCCAATCAGCCCCAGCATTTT.